This T cell receptor beta chain was profiled in a study of cytomegalovirus exposure and HLA in healthy donors listed by TCRdb under 2017. Concerning the study at large: An earlier analysis of some 500 of the donors reported 250 to 300 Gb of sequence data and 100 million to 140 million unique TCR beta sequences from about 200 million T cells. Roughly 320 gigabases of sequencing data and roughly 80 million unique TCR sequences made up an early release that covered approximately 650 HLA-typed donors. Of the approximately 400 genotyped donors, less than 90% were placed in the genetic ancestry cluster associated with self-reported Caucasian donors. The study aimed to test whether cataloging public T cell receptors could reveal signatures of past pathogen exposure. The T cell repertoires of several hundred subjects were profiled by immunosequencing and related to cytomegalovirus serostatus. Along with the approximately 650-subject first cohort, a separate validation cohort of 120 different subjects was used. High-throughput TCR immunosequencing, statistical association of individual TCRs with disease status, and machine learning were combined to predict cytomegalovirus infection status. A later analysis re-analyzed previously published TCR beta repertoires from 666 donors and added high-resolution HLA genotyping to study TCR occurrence patterns. The later analysis used no new phenotypic data to find candidate immune exposures, relying instead on TCR beta sequences and their occurrence across donors. An earlier analysis of around 640 of the donors used high-throughput TCR beta sequencing to judge whether each TCR beta V gene segment behaved as functional or pseudogenic. Donor age, sex, ethnicity and CMV serostatus were collected together with the repertoire data. A later genetic analysis used genome-wide SNP genotypes for about 60% of the roughly 700 donors, treating that subset as a discovery cohort. All discovery cohort repertoires had been generated using a single sequencing platform. HLA typing covered class I and class II loci at four-digit resolution. Typing coverage differed by locus: A, B, C, DRB1 and DQB1 were typed in about 629-630 donors, DQA1 in 522, DPA1 in 600 to 610, and DPB1 in roughly 470. About five DR-DQ haplotypes were treated as single units for association and clustering because of strong linkage in the cohort. On average, around 200,000 unique TCR beta nucleotide sequences were sequenced per donor among 300 to 500 genotyped donors of the cohort, with roughly 18% of those sequences being non-productive.

The library came from the immunoSEQ multiplex PCR assay. For the multiplex PCR, a mixture combining 60 forward primers for TCR Vbeta segments and 13 reverse primers for TCR Jbeta segments was used. A multiplex PCR assay on genomic DNA amplified the CDR3 region of rearranged TCR beta genes. On the Illumina HiSeq System, the amplified TCR beta libraries were sequenced as 87-base-pair reads. The study's processing was this. A later analysis tallied roughly 80 million unique TCR beta chains across the 666 repertoires, and approximately 11 million of those chains were shared by two or more donors. Raw reads were error-corrected and collapsed into unique sequences by a nearest-neighbor algorithm in which closely related sequences were merged to remove PCR and sequencing errors. V, D and J gene segments were assigned by aligning CDR3 sequences to IMGT reference sequences. Each retained sequence needed at least a six-nucleotide match to both a V gene segment and a J gene segment. A rearrangement was called productive if the CDR3 had no stop codons and remained in frame with V and J, and every other rearrangement was called non-productive. CDR3 was defined by IMGT convention, running from the second conserved V-encoded cysteine to the conserved J-encoded phenylalanine. In an earlier analysis of roughly 580 of the donors, sequences lacking an unambiguous match to a single V gene segment were excluded. An earlier analysis of some 500 of the donors classified V segments as functional when productive rearrangements were above 56.7% and as segregating when the standard deviation between donors was above 5%. A statistical classification framework was developed to diagnose cytomegalovirus status using the catalog of TCR beta chain sequences. In a later analysis, TCR nucleotide sequences were compared against IMGT/GENE-DB human TR gene sequences so that V and J genes could be assigned. The TCRdist pipeline was used in a later analysis to assign CDR3 sequences and most-parsimonious VDJ recombination scenarios. In a later analysis, every TCR beta chain was defined by the combination of its CDR3 amino acid sequence and its V-gene family, and reads without a unique V-gene family were dropped. In a later analysis, 500 to 700 highly shared, low-generation-probability nucleotide sequences were removed to address suspected cross-contamination and a sequencing artifact. In a later analysis, a clonal expansion index was calculated for each public chain from normalized within-repertoire ranks of inferred template counts. In a later analysis, generation probabilities were computed with a VDJ recombination model fitted to out-of-frame rearrangements, and the resulting probabilities were checked against IGoR. A later analysis scored TCR-TCR, TCR-HLA and TCR-CMV co-occurrence with hypergeometric tests, applying a repertoire-size bias correction to TCR pairs. A later analysis estimated false discovery rates by permuting HLA or CMV assignments 20 times. In a later analysis, co-occurring TCRs were grouped using DBSCAN, and TCRdist sequence similarity was added for clustering within HLA-allele-positive subsets. For co-occurrence clustering, repertoires with fewer than 30,000 or more than 120,000 public chains were excluded, along with five repertoires with anomalous nucleotide sharing. TCRdb provides this immuneACCESS table in a form limited to in-frame rearrangements. Some clones are lacking; in checked studies, under half of them reflect an unresolved V gene, and why the rest are absent is not known. V, J and clone size are those of that table, while D and trimming were read from the DNA. This sample is represented by around 110,000 clones; 60% to 85% of them were singletons. The top ten clones comprise around 1.7% of the sample.

As concerns this clone: Its antigen is unknown. It has no much larger one-base neighbor in the sample; base qualities were not kept.

General study outcomes and caveats: A further reported finding was that TCR beta sequences accurately predicted the HLA-A and HLA-B alleles for most subjects in the first cohort. Linkage disequilibrium might explain the correlated functional status among segregating V segments, but an unknown experimental factor could not be ruled out. In an earlier analysis of more than 500 of the donors, most TCR beta V segments appeared in productive rearrangements about 87% or about 30% of the time, broadly matching IMGT annotations. In vitro tests confirmed that a few of the cytomegalovirus-associated TCR beta chains recognize cytomegalovirus antigens. The study gave a list of 150 to 200 TCR beta chains associated with cytomegalovirus. The sequencing pipeline was judged likely to have produced a cluster of highly shared sequence variants as a technical artifact. According to a later analysis, most CMV-associated TCR beta chains appeared to be HLA-restricted, and the HLA associations seemed to be driven largely by CMV exposure. The presence/absence analyses assumed that sequencing depth was roughly uniform across donors, and that assumption may not be true. The earlier analysis of nearly 600 of the donors excluded approximately 17 rarely observed V segments, including chromosome 9 orphons, because counts were too low. Most TCR sequences were observed very rarely across donors, whereas some public TCRs were present in many individuals. According to a later analysis, parvovirus B19, influenza, CMV and Epstein-Barr virus appeared linked to several top co-occurrence clusters. According to the authors, the approach could potentially be generalized to other disease states and immunological phenotypes. Because the 87-base-pair reads could not distinguish some IMGT-functional V segments, including TRBV6-2 and TRBV6-3, those segments were excluded. The cohort was sequenced for TCR beta chains only, and without alpha or paired-chain data the features that could be detected were limited. A later analysis found that HLA-associated TCR beta chains were more clonally expanded and had lower generation probabilities than equally common non-associated chains. For the cohort, immune exposure information was limited to CMV serostatus. V-gene and J-gene trimming of TCR beta chains was associated with a missense DCLRE1C variant in a later genetic analysis, and the association was replicated in an independent cohort. In a later genetic analysis, fewer N-insertions in productive TCRs were reported among donors in an Asian-associated ancestry cluster than the roughly 640-donor mean. In both the original and validation cohorts, the classifier was reported to diagnose cytomegalovirus status with high specificity and sensitivity. When HLA alleles, especially DR and DQ, strongly co-occurred, attributing TCR associations to individual alleles was difficult. Because some donors lacked HLA typing at each locus, the association tests relied only on the typed subset. In a later analysis, TCR association rates were found to vary across HLA loci, with the most associated TCRs seen for DRB1 alleles and the fewest for HLA-C alleles. At a false discovery rate of 0.05, a later analysis linked under 20,000 TCR beta sequences to specific HLA alleles.

For CDR1 and CDR2, the germline V gene lists SGHTA and FQGNSA. Between the V and J ends, shortened by 3 bases and 6 bases respectively, the junction contains 7 bases. Inclusive of the bounding cysteine and phenylalanine, the CDR3 is 12 residues long. The kept DNA is CDR3 alone, 36 bases in frame from the first base. The cohort consisted of approximately 690 healthy bone marrow donors. All cohort members were sampled while nominally healthy, although unrecorded immune exposures were likely present. The donor tested CMV seronegative, placing the donor among the 350 or so seronegative members of the cohort. Every donor gave a peripheral blood sample, and the peripheral blood mononuclear cells from that sample were used for TCR beta sequencing. Genomic DNA extraction from the blood cell samples was performed with the Qiagen DNeasy Blood Extraction Kit.

The sequencing sample was made of PBMCs. The TCR sequence derives from a woman aged 18-29 years in good health and CMV-seronegative. The chain is encoded by TRBV7-2 joined to TRBJ2-3, and the D gene may be TRBD1, 5 bases matching. The sequenced DNA: TGTGCCAGCAGCTTTCCAGGGGATACGCAGTATTTT. This sequence encodes CASSFPGDTQYF.